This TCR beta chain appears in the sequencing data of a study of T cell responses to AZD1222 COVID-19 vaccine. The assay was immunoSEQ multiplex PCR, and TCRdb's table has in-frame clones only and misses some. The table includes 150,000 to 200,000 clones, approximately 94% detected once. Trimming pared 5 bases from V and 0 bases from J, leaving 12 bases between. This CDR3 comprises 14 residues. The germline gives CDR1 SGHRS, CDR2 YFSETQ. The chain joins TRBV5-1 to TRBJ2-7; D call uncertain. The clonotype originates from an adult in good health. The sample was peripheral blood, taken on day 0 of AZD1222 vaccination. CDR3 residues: CASSWGSTSYEQYF. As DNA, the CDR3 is TGCGCCAGCAGTTGGGGATCCACCTCCTACGAGCAGTACTTC.